This T cell receptor beta chain was documented in a study of neurological immune-mediated disorders. A total of 2 million PBMCs stored at -80 degrees C provided the unsorted libraries. This clonotype was seen many times. It was by 5'RACE with 10-nucleotide random UMIs that the cDNA was made. Every sequencing run gave over 180 million TCR-beta sequences, taken from 15-18 subjects. Using its own MiXCR run on the 5' RACE reads, TCRdb lists one record per CDR3 protein. The sample contains approximately 46,000 distinct CDR3 sequences, just over 3% of which appear only once. The V segment lost 5 bases and the J segment 4 bases; nucleotides outside the gene matches: 13. This CDR3 region has 17 residues. Germline CDR1 and CDR2: SGHTA and FQGNSA.

The TCR was taken from a woman in her forties or fifties with multiple sclerosis. The sample was PBMCs. The rearrangement links TRBV7-2 to TRBJ1-5; TRBD1 agrees at 8 bases. This chain's CDR3 is CASSRPPGQGRNQPQHF. As DNA, the CDR3 is TGTGCCAGCAGCCGCCCCCCTGGACAGGGCCGGAATCAGCCCCAGCATTTT.